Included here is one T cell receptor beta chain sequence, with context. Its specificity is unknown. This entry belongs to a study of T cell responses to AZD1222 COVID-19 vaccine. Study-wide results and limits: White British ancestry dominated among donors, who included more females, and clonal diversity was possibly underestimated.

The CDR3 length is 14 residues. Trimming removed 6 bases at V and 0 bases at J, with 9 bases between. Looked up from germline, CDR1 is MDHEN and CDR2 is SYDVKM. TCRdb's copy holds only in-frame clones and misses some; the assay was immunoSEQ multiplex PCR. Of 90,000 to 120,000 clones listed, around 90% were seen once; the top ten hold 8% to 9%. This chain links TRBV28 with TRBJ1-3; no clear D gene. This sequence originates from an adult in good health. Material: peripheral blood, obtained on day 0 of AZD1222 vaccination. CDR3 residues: CASSPSSSGNTIYF. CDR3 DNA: TGTGCCAGCAGCCCGAGTTCCTCTGGAAACACCATATATTTT.